These 27 T cell receptor beta chains were sequenced from one sample in a study of cytomegalovirus exposure and HLA in healthy donors. The study ran its PCR with 60 Vbeta and 13 Jbeta primers. The data were produced by immunoSEQ multiplex PCR, yet TCRdb's version contains in-frame clones alone and is incomplete. The sample lists tens of thousands of clones, over 55% occurring once. The sample taken for sequencing was PBMCs. The receptors stem from a woman aged 45-65 years in good health and CMV-seropositive.

V gene TRBV30 combines with J gene TRBJ2-7, with 7 bases fitting TRBD1. J gave up 4 bases and V 5 bases, and 2 bases lay outside the gene matches. CDR3 length equals 11 residues. Germline V gene sequence: CDR1 GTSNPN, CDR2 SVGIG (reference sequence). The CDR3 spells CAWDREYEQYF. CDR3 DNA sequence: TGTGCCTGGGACAGGGAGTACGAGCAGTACTTC.

The chain has TRBV2 and TRBJ2-3; perhaps TRBD2 as D (5 bases). Trimming took off 6 bases at V and 2 bases at J, with 12 bases between the two ends. Per germline, CDR1 SNHLY and CDR2 FYNNEI. The CDR3 covers 14 residues. The CDR3 DNA follows: TGTGCCAGCAGACGCCCCCTAGCCACAGATACGCAGTATTTT. This gives the protein CASRRPLATDTQYF.

The chain recombines TRBV5-8 with TRBJ1-1; tentatively, D is TRBD1 (6 bases). The CDR3 extends over 13 amino acids. CDR1 and CDR2 from the germline V gene are SGHTS and YDEGEE. With 3 bases removed from V and 6 bases from J, the gap between germline ends came to 12 bases. The CDR3 reads CASSSQGIPEAFF. In DNA, the CDR3 is TGTGCCAGCAGCTCTCAGGGGATCCCTGAAGCTTTCTTT.

This chain joins TRBV28 and TRBJ1-4, with D possibly being TRBD1 (6 bases). Germline loops: CDR1 MDHEN, CDR2 SYDVKM. V was clipped by 2 bases and J by 3 bases, with 10 bases between them. The CDR3 is made up of 15 amino acids. The CDR3: CASSLPGDANEKLFF. DNA for the CDR3: TGTGCCAGCAGTTTACCAGGGGACGCTAATGAAAAACTGTTTTTT. Full variable domain (missing parts from reference TRBV28 and TRBJ1-4): DVKVTQSSRYLVKRTGEKVFLECVQDMDHENMFWYRQDPGLGLRLIYFSYDVKMKEKGDIPEGYSVSREKKERFSLILESASTNQTSMYLCASSLPGDANEKLFFGSGTQLSVL.

V is TRBV6-1 and J is TRBJ1-2; TRBD1 matches 7 bases. This CDR3 is built from 17 residues. With 2 bases clipped from V and 1 base from J, the junction kept 10 bases outside the gene matches. Germline V gene data show CDR1 as MNHNS and CDR2 as SASEGT. Here the CDR3 reads CASSEWGQSLLNYGYTF. The DNA of the CDR3 is TGTGCCAGCAGTGAATGGGGACAGTCCCTACTTAACTATGGCTACACCTTC.

This clone has just a few counts. The chain carries TRBV10-3 and TRBJ2-1; 13 bases agree with TRBD2. Per the germline V gene, CDR1 is ENHRY and CDR2 is SYGVKD. The junction had 14 bases not matched to a gene; V was cut back by 5 bases and J by 1 base. The CDR3 has 20 amino acids. As DNA, the CDR3 is TGTGCCATCAGTAGTCCGGGACTAGCGGGGCCCCACTCATCCTACAATGAGCAGTTCTTC. Its translation is CAISSPGLAGPHSSYNEQFF.

The genes are TRBV6-5 and TRBJ1-1; 8 nucleotides line up with TRBD1. From germline, CDR1 is MNHEY and CDR2 SVGAGI. The V gene end was trimmed by 0 bases and the J gene end by 5 bases; junction bases not matched to a gene: 5. The CDR3 runs 15 residues. Here the CDR3 DNA reads TGTGCCAGCAGTTACTCTGACAGGGGTTGGACTGAAGCTTTCTTT. As protein: CASSYSDRGWTEAFF.

The V and J genes are TRBV28 and TRBJ1-1; 9 nucleotides line up with TRBD1. Per the germline V gene, CDR1 is MDHEN and CDR2 is SYDVKM. V dropped 6 bases and J dropped 1; count of bases not matched to a gene: 3. CDR3 length equals 14 residues. This chain's CDR3 is CASSMTGGNTEAFF. Here the CDR3 DNA reads TGTGCCAGCAGCATGACAGGGGGGAACACTGAAGCTTTCTTT.

The genes are TRBV19 and TRBJ2-3; D is uncertain. The CDR3 loop spans 16 amino acids. Germline V gene data show CDR1 as LNHDA and CDR2 as SQIVND (reference sequence). Trimming left V 3 bases short and J 0 bases short, with 13 bases between. CDR3 in DNA: TGTGCCAGTAGTATTGAAGACTGGTCTAGCACAGATACGCAGTATTTT. Its protein product is CASSIEDWSSTDTQYF.

This sequence joins TRBV5-1 and TRBJ1-2; maybe TRBD1 (5 bases). Germline V gene data show CDR1 as SGHRS and CDR2 as YFSETQ. The CDR3 is made up of 13 amino acids. V was trimmed by 0 bases and J by 8 bases, leaving 11 bases between them. The CDR3: CASSLGGVSGYTF. DNA of the CDR3: TGCGCCAGCAGCTTGGGGGGGGTCTCAGGCTACACCTTC.

The chain employs TRBV19 and TRBJ1-1; D unresolved. The CDR3 runs to 14 residues. V shed 5 bases and J shed 2 bases, with 12 bases lying between them. Looked up from germline, CDR1 is LNHDA and CDR2 is SQIVND (reference sequence). CDR3 protein: CASSLRGGNTEAFF. The CDR3 nucleotides are TGTGCCAGTAGTCTTCGCGGAGGAAACACTGAAGCTTTCTTT. The full variable domain, rest sourced from reference TRBV19 and TRBJ1-1, is DGGITQSPKYLFRKEGQNVTLSCEQNLNHDAMYWYRQDPGQGLRLIYYSQIVNDFQKGDIAEGYSVSREKKESFPLTVTSAQKNPTAFYLCASSLRGGNTEAFFGQGTRLTVV.

V gene TRBV19 combines with J gene TRBJ1-1; no firm D call. The CDR3 is made up of 16 amino acids. CDR1 and CDR2 (germline): LNHDA, SQIVND (reference sequence). The V end was cut by 2 bases, the J end by 1 base, with 14 bases between. The CDR3 here is CASSIWFASGNTEAFF. CDR3 DNA: TGTGCCAGTAGTATATGGTTCGCCAGCGGGAACACTGAAGCTTTCTTT.

The genes are TRBV6-5 and TRBJ2-1; 12 positions match TRBD2. This CDR3 has 15 residues. Germline V gives CDR1 MNHEY, CDR2 SVGAGI. With V trimmed by 5 bases and J by 4 bases, 3 bases remained unmatched. CDR3 protein: CASSALAGGYNEQFF. For the CDR3, the DNA is TGTGCCAGCAGTGCACTAGCGGGGGGATACAATGAGCAGTTCTTC.

The genes are TRBV28 and TRBJ1-2; D ambiguous. Germline V gene data show CDR1 as MDHEN and CDR2 as SYDVKM. V lost 2 bases, J lost 4 bases, and 8 bases lay in between. CDR3 length: 13 amino acids. As DNA, the CDR3 is TGTGCCAGCAGTTTAGCGGGGAGCTATGGCTACACCTTC. Its protein is CASSLAGSYGYTF.

The genes are TRBV15 and TRBJ2-2; D perhaps matches TRBD2 (5 bases). This CDR3 has 17 amino acids. Germline V gene sequence: CDR1 LNHNV, CDR2 YYDKDF (reference sequence). V gave up 0 bases and J gave up 4 bases, with 15 bases separating them. CDR3 bases: TGTGCCACCAGCAGAGATCTCGGAGGTGCAAGCACCGGGGAGCTGTTTTTT. It specifies CATSRDLGGASTGELFF.

This clone has at least ten counts. This CDR3 reads CASSTGALSYGYTF. For the CDR3, the DNA is TGTGCCAGCTCGACAGGGGCCCTTTCCTATGGCTACACCTTC. The V and J genes are TRBV28 and TRBJ1-2; TRBD1 aligns across 8 bases. Germline values: CDR1 MDHEN, CDR2 SYDVKM. The ends lost 8 bases at V and 4 bases at J; junction bases unmatched: 9. This CDR3 region has 14 residues.

This clone was counted once. The chain recombines TRBV28 with TRBJ2-1; 10 nucleotides match TRBD2. The length of the CDR3 is 17 residues. V dropped 5 bases and J dropped 4; count of bases not matched to a gene: 11. CDR1 is MDHEN and CDR2 is SYDVKM in the germline V gene. The CDR3 region has the DNA TGTGCCAGCAGTCTCAGGAGGCTAGCGGGGGTTTACAATGAGCAGTTCTTC. Its protein product is CASSLRRLAGVYNEQFF.

The chain combines TRBV28 with TRBJ2-1, with 9 nucleotides matching TRBD2. CDR1 and CDR2 (germline): MDHEN, SYDVKM. V lost 4 bases and J lost 7; bases outside the gene matches: 8. This CDR3 is 15 amino acids long. The CDR3 region is CASSSPGLAKNEQFF. The CDR3 region has the DNA TGTGCCAGCAGTTCTCCAGGACTAGCGAAGAATGAGCAGTTCTTC.

This clone was found many times. Additional DNA sequences in this sample encode the identical CDR3. This chain connects TRBV27 to TRBJ2-1; D is possibly TRBD2 (6 bases). The CDR3 extends over 14 amino acids. CDR1 and CDR2 from the germline V gene are MNHEY and SMNVEV (reference sequence). V lost 6 bases to trimming and J lost 0 bases, with 9 bases between them. As DNA, the CDR3 is TGTGCCAGCAGGGAGGGGAGCTCCTACAATGAGCAGTTCTTC. It codes for CASREGSSYNEQFF.

V is TRBV19 and J is TRBJ1-6; 12 positions agree with TRBD1. CDR1 is LNHDA and CDR2 is SQIVND in the germline V gene (reference sequence). The CDR3 is made up of 15 amino acids. V was pared by 8 bases and J by 5 bases, with 4 bases of the junction left unmatched. CDR3 DNA sequence: TGTGCCAGTTGGGACAGGGGGCAGAATAATTCACCCCTCCACTTT. This codes for CASWDRGQNNSPLHF. The complete variable domain, with remaining parts taken from reference TRBV19 and TRBJ1-6, reads DGGITQSPKYLFRKEGQNVTLSCEQNLNHDAMYWYRQDPGQGLRLIYYSQIVNDFQKGDIAEGYSVSREKKESFPLTVTSAQKNPTAFYLCASWDRGQNNSPLHFGNGTRLTVT.

This chain joins TRBV7-9 and TRBJ2-3; 12 nucleotides line up with TRBD2. CDR1 and CDR2 (germline): SEHNR, FQNEAQ (reference sequence). The CDR3 length is 16 residues. V was pared by 5 bases and J by 4 bases, with 7 bases of the junction left unmatched. In nucleotides, the CDR3 is TGTGCCAGCAGCCCACCTAGCGGGGGGGCGGCAGATACGCAGTATTTT. Residues: CASSPPSGGAADTQYF. Full variable domain (remainder filled in from reference TRBV7-9 and TRBJ2-3): DTGVSQNPRHKITKRGQNVTFRCDPISEHNRLYWYRQTLGQGPEFLTYFQNEAQLEKSRLLSDRFSAERPKGSFSTLEIQRTEQGDSAMYLCASSPPSGGAADTQYFGPGTRLTVL.

This clone was seen a handful of times. The chain combines TRBV18 with TRBJ1-6; D unclear. The CDR3 runs to 15 residues. V was pared by 4 bases and J by 9 bases, with 16 bases between. The V gene's germline CDR1 is KGHSH and CDR2 LQKENI. CDR3 coding DNA: TGTGCCAGCTCACTGGACCGGGAGCGTACTTCACCCCTCCACTTT. Translating gives CASSLDRERTSPLHF.

This sequence joins TRBV5-1 and TRBJ2-7; D possibly corresponds to TRBD2 (5 bases). With 1 base removed from V and 5 bases from J, the gap between germline ends came to 10 bases. The CDR3 runs to 13 residues. From germline, CDR1 is SGHRS and CDR2 YFSETQ. The CDR3 DNA follows: TGCGCCAGCAGCTTGCGGGGTTCGGACGAGCAGTACTTC. Translating gives CASSLRGSDEQYF.

This clone was seen a few times. The V gene is TRBV7-8, the J gene TRBJ2-3, with 9 bases identical to TRBD2. The J segment lost 7 bases and the V segment lost 3 bases, leaving 11 bases of the junction unmatched. The CDR3 is 16 residues long. Germline CDR1 is SGHVS and CDR2 is FQNEAQ. This chain's CDR3 is CASSFVMRGGLNTQYF. In nucleotides, the CDR3 is TGTGCCAGCAGCTTCGTTATGCGGGGGGGCCTAAATACGCAGTATTTT. Using reference TRBV7-8 and TRBJ2-3 for the parts outside the CDR3, the full variable domain is GAGVSQSPRYKVAKRGQDVALRCDPISGHVSLFWYQQALGQGPEFLTYFQNEAQLDKSGLPSDRFFAERPEGSVSTLKIQRTQQEDSAVYLCASSFVMRGGLNTQYFGPGTRLTVL.

V and J are TRBV5-4 and TRBJ1-4, with 8 bases aligning to TRBD1. CDR3 length: 14 residues. The V gene end was trimmed by 1 base and the J gene end by 7 bases; junction bases not matched to a gene: 3. The germline gives CDR1 SGHNT, CDR2 YYREEE (reference sequence). This chain's CDR3 is CASSLQGAVEKLFF. CDR3 nucleotide sequence: TGTGCCAGCAGCTTGCAGGGGGCGGTTGAAAAACTGTTTTTT.

The CDR3 spells CASSHAGTANQPQHF. Written as DNA, the CDR3 is TGCGCCAGCAGCCATGCCGGGACAGCAAATCAGCCCCAGCATTTT. The chain employs TRBV4-1 and TRBJ1-5, with 7 bases lining up with TRBD1. Germline V gene sequence: CDR1 MGHRA, CDR2 YSYEKL. Trimming at V came to 3 bases and at J to 4 bases, leaving 6 bases not matched to a gene. The CDR3 runs to 15 residues.

This chain uses TRBV5-3 with TRBJ2-1; D is possibly TRBD1 (5 bases). TRBV5-3 is an ORF, and what it does is uncertain. V shed 4 bases and J shed 2 bases, with 28 bases lying between them. The CDR3 consists of 20 residues. DNA for the CDR3: TGTGCCAGAAGCCCGTCCGAACTATTTCCCAGGGAATGGGCCTACAATGAGCAGTTCTTC. Translated, it gives CARSPSELFPREWAYNEQFF.